The source of this TCR beta chain is a study of T cell repertoires in cytomegalovirus infection. Study context: CMV epitopes, recently identified HLA-C-restricted and well-studied HLA-B-restricted, were used. General study findings and limits: CMV carriers with the relevant HLA were identified by cumulative public TCR beta family frequency.

A single record per CDR3 protein comes from TCRdb applying MiXCR to the reads. The table shows around 310,000 distinct CDR3 sequences, with 25% to 30% occurring only once. In germline, CDR1 is MDHEN, CDR2 SYDVKM. This CDR3 spans 14 amino acids. V dropped 7 bases and J dropped 11 bases, with 21 bases sitting between them. This clonotype was picked up a small number of times. Its antigen remains unidentified. The clonotype was recovered from a human donor in good health (CMV status not recorded). Some clones in this sample may be carry-over from other donors' samples. V and J are TRBV28 and TRBJ1-5; TRBD1 is a possible D gene (6 bases). The sample here was cultured PBMCs, taken from culture after CMV antigen stimulation. CDR3 amino acids: CASNPQGLGTAQHF. The CDR3 DNA reads TGTGCCAGCAACCCGCAGGGGCTGGGAACGGCCCAGCATTTT.